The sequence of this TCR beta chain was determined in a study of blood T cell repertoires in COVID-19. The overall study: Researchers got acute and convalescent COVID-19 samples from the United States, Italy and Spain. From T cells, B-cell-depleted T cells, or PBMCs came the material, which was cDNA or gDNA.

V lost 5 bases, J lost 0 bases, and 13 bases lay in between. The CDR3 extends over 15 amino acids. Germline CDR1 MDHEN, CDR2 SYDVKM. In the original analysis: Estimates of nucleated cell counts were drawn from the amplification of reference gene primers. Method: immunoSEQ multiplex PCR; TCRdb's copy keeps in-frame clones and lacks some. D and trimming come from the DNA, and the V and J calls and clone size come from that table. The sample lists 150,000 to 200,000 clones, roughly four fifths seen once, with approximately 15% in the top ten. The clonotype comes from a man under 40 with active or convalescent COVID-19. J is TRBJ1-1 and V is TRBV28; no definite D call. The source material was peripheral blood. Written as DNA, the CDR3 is TGTGCCAGCAGTAGAGTCGTGAGGGTGAACACTGAAGCTTTCTTT. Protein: CASSRVVRVNTEAFF.